This TCR beta chain was recorded in a study of T cells in Graves' hyperthyroidism and ophthalmopathy. Study-level points and caveats: Most clonotypes expanded in the thyroid (above 0.001) were also present in blood.

Of note for this clonotype: Its antigen remains unknown.

Each person with ophthalmopathy scored at least 3 on the Clinical Activity Score, reached NOSPECS grade 4 or higher, and had been ill under 3 months. Each diagnosis was grounded in clinical symptoms, serum thyroxine and TRAb, thyroid ultrasound, and orbital computed tomography. TCR beta CDR3 region amplification was performed from RNA transcripts. In the first-round RT-PCR of the TCR CDR3, the HTBI primer set was used. TCRdb used MiXCR to reprocess the multiplex PCR reads, holding one entry per CDR3 protein. The sample yields approximately 300,000 distinct CDR3 sequences, roughly 19% seen once. V lost 0 bases, J lost 4 bases, and 5 bases lay in between. The CDR3 loop spans 13 amino acids. Germline CDR1 and CDR2: WNHNN and SYGVQD (reference sequence).

The material sequenced was blood. This chain links TRBV10-1 with TRBJ2-3, with no clear D. The source of this sequence is a man aged 45-65 years with Graves' ophthalmopathy. CDR3 amino acids: CASSESEADTQYF. CDR3 bases: TGCGCCAGCAGTGAGTCGGAAGCAGATACGCAGTATTTT.